This T cell receptor (beta chain) was profiled in a study of T-cell reconstitution after alpha-beta-depleted transplantation in children. Study-wide findings and caveats: T-cell numbers and diversity one year post-transplant derived largely from freshly generated T cells. There were some patients whose high TCRbeta diversity at day 60 came from surviving recipient T cells and thymic progenitors. Expanded clones from the graft, numbering several hundred, reportedly supplied alpha-beta T cells about two months after transplant.

Germline CDR1 and CDR2: LGHNA and YNFKEQ. The ends were cut back, 0 bases at V and 5 bases at J, with 10 bases in the middle. The CDR3 consists of 14 residues. Unique molecular identifiers were built into the TCRbeta library. TCRdb analysed the PCR reads with MiXCR anew, one entry per CDR3 protein. The repertoire includes approximately 300,000 distinct CDR3 sequences, nearly 8% of them detected once, and 8.5% to 9.5% sits in the top ten. A remark on this clonotype: As yet, its antigen is unknown.

The TCR was taken from a female patient under 10 years old who had a stem cell transplant for Fanconi anemia, so the T cells may come from the graft donor. The rearrangement links TRBV4-2 to TRBJ1-1, with D tentatively TRBD1 (5 bases). The sample in question was peripheral blood, obtained 360 days after TCRalphabeta/CD19-depleted stem cell transplant. The CDR3 spells CASSQDSGWTEAFF. The CDR3 DNA is TGTGCCAGCAGCCAAGATTCAGGGTGGACTGAAGCTTTCTTT.